This is a list of T cell receptor beta chains from one sample in a study of T cell changes during pregnancy in multiple sclerosis. Assay: immunoSEQ multiplex PCR; the TCRdb copy retains only in-frame clones and omits some. The sample includes just under 65,000 clones, 91% of them seen just once. Sample: peripheral blood, taken after pregnancy. These receptor sequences come from a female donor in good health, enrolled as a control in a pregnancy study. CDR3s include the opening cysteine and the closing phenylalanine or tryptophan. The order of the fields is clone size, D gene, CDR3 length, V gene, J gene, CDR3 DNA, CDR3 protein. The D gene is left open where the match is weak. Clone sizes are given selectively: once, few, many, or a class where the clone is expanded.

>once|NA|14|TRBV7-2|TRBJ1-1
TGTGCCAGCAGCTTAGCGGCAGAGAACACTGAAGCTTTCTTT
CASSLAAENTEAFF
>NA|NA|11|TRBV20-1|TRBJ1-1
TGCAGTGCTAGGAGGGAGACTGAAGCTTTCTTT
CSARRETEAFF
>NA|TRBD1|14|TRBV7-9|TRBJ1-2
TGTGCCAGCAGCTTAGCGGGACAGGGGATCAGCTACACCTTC
CASSLAGQGISYTF
>once|TRBD1|15|TRBV7-2|TRBJ2-3
TGTGCCAGCAGGAACCGGGACAGGTTGGCAGATACGCAGTATTTT
CASRNRDRLADTQYF
>once|NA|14|TRBV19|TRBJ1-1
TGTGCCAGTAGCCACAGGGTAGTGCACACTGAAGCTTTCTTT
CASSHRVVHTEAFF
>NA|TRBD2|17|TRBV5-1|TRBJ2-1
TGCGCCAGCACCGGACTAGCGGGGGAAGCTACCTACAATGAGCAGTTCTTC
CASTGLAGEATYNEQFF
>NA|NA|14|TRBV2|TRBJ1-1
TGTGCCAGCAGTGAAACCGGGGGGGGCACTGAAGCTTTCTTT
CASSETGGGTEAFF
>NA|NA|19|TRBV19|TRBJ1-5
TGTGCCAGTAGTATAGCCCGGACAGTAGGGGTATATAGCAATCAGCCCCAGCATTTT
CASSIARTVGVYSNQPQHF
>NA|NA|13|TRBV9|TRBJ1-1
TGTGCCAGCAGCGTAGTTGGGGGGGGTGAAGCTTTCTTT
CASSVVGGGEAFF
>NA|NA|11|TRBV30|TRBJ1-2
TGTGCCTGGACCGCAGCGTATGGCTACACCTTC
CAWTAAYGYTF
>NA|TRBD2|16|TRBV6-1|TRBJ2-3
TGTGCCAGCAGTGAATTAGCTAGCGGGTACACAGATACGCAGTATTTT
CASSELASGYTDTQYF
>NA|TRBD1|14|TRBV7-2|TRBJ1-5
TGTGCCAGCAGCTCACCGACAGGGAATCAGCCCCAGCATTTT
CASSSPTGNQPQHF
>NA|TRBD2|18|TRBV9|TRBJ2-3
TGTGCCAGCAGCGTAGCCTTAGCGGGGCAACGGGGTCAAGATACGCAGTATTTT
CASSVALAGQRGQDTQYF
>NA|TRBD2|14|TRBV9|TRBJ2-3
TGTGCCAGCAGCGTAGGGGAGGGGTCAGATACGCAGTATTTT
CASSVGEGSDTQYF
>once|NA|14|TRBV4-3|TRBJ1-2
TGCGCCAGCAGCTCTGAACATTTTGACGGGGGCTACACCTTC
CASSSEHFDGGYTF
>NA|TRBD2|16|TRBV18|TRBJ2-5
TGTGCCAGCTCACCACCGACTAGCGGGGGCAAAGAGACCCAGTACTTC
CASSPPTSGGKETQYF
>once|NA|15|TRBV5-6|TRBJ1-2
TGTGCCAGCAGCTTGGAGGGGCCGCCTAACTATGGCTACACCTTC
CASSLEGPPNYGYTF
>NA|NA|14|TRBV4-3|TRBJ2-2
TGCGCCAGCAGCCAATCAGGGGTAGCCGGGGAGCTGTTTTTT
CASSQSGVAGELFF
>NA|NA|13|TRBV7-6|TRBJ1-4
TGTGCCAGCAGTCCCCGGTTGTATGAAAAACTGTTTTTT
CASSPRLYEKLFF
>NA|TRBD1|15|TRBV7-2|TRBJ2-1
TGTGCCAGCAGTTTAACAGGGGTCTCCTACAATGAGCAGTTCTTC
CASSLTGVSYNEQFF
>NA|NA|14|TRBV6-1|TRBJ2-5
TGTGCCAGCAATTTGGGGGGGGCTGGAGAGACCCAGTACTTC
CASNLGGAGETQYF
>NA|NA|13|TRBV19|TRBJ1-5
TGTGCCAGTAGTACGTCAGTCGATCAGCCCCAGCATTTT
CASSTSVDQPQHF
>NA|TRBD2|15|TRBV6-5|TRBJ2-5
TGTGCCAGCAGCCAGGGACTAGCGGGGGAAGAGACCCAGTACTTC
CASSQGLAGEETQYF
>NA|NA|14|TRBV7-8|TRBJ2-1
TGTGCCAGCAGGGTATACAGGGGGGGAAATGAGCAGTTCTTC
CASRVYRGGNEQFF
>NA|NA|15|TRBV6-5|TRBJ1-1
TGTGCCAGCAGTTACCGGAAAATGGGGGGCACTGAAGCTTTCTTT
CASSYRKMGGTEAFF
>few|TRBD1|18|TRBV18|TRBJ1-1
TGTGCCAGCTCACCACCCTCTTCCGGGACAGGGGTGAACACTGAAGCTTTCTTT
CASSPPSSGTGVNTEAFF
>NA|NA|14|TRBV10-3|TRBJ1-2
TGTGCCATCAGTGGAACAGGGTGGGGGTTCGGCTACACCTTC
CAISGTGWGFGYTF
>NA|NA|11|TRBV7-3|TRBJ2-1
TGTGCCAGTAGCCCTGTCCATGAGCAGTTCTTC
CASSPVHEQFF
>NA|NA|13|TRBV7-6|TRBJ1-3
TGTGCCAGCCGACAGAGCTCTGGAAACACCATATATTTT
CASRQSSGNTIYF
>NA|TRBD1|19|TRBV9|TRBJ2-4
TGTGCCAGCAGCGTAGCTTGGGGGACAGAGTCCCCCCCCAAAAACATTCAGTACTTC
CASSVAWGTESPPKNIQYF
>NA|TRBD1|18|TRBV13|TRBJ2-7
TGTGCCAGCAAAAGGGCATCCTGGGGACAGAACCTGCCTGAGGAGCAGTACTTC
CASKRASWGQNLPEEQYF
>NA|NA|14|TRBV10-3|TRBJ1-6
TGTGCCATCAGTGAGGAGGGCTTCCCGCCGCCCCTCCACTTT
CAISEEGFPPPLHF
>NA|NA|15|TRBV15|TRBJ1-2
TGTGCCACCAGCAGGAATGGGGGCGCGGGCTATGGCTACACCTTC
CATSRNGGAGYGYTF
>NA|NA|14|TRBV7-2|TRBJ1-3
TGTGCCAGCAGCTTAACCAGACTCCTAAACACCATATATTTT
CASSLTRLLNTIYF
>NA|TRBD2|15|TRBV30|TRBJ2-2
TGTGCCTGGACACCCGGGACTAGGGGCGCCGGGGAGCTGTTTTTT
CAWTPGTRGAGELFF
>NA|TRBD2|16|TRBV27|TRBJ2-7
TGTGCCAGCAGTTTAAGTTGGGAGGGATTCCCGTACGAGCAGTACTTC
CASSLSWEGFPYEQYF
>NA|NA|15|TRBV6-5|TRBJ1-6
TGTGCCAGCAGTTCTCCGGGTCCAGAGAATTCACCCCTCCACTTT
CASSSPGPENSPLHF
>NA|NA|14|TRBV9|TRBJ2-7
TGTGCCAGCAGCGTGGGACCGGGGGGCCACGAGCAGTACTTC
CASSVGPGGHEQYF
>NA|TRBD2|15|TRBV9|TRBJ2-5
TGTGCCAGCAGCGTAGCGGGGGGGCCTTTTGAGACCCAGTACTTC
CASSVAGGPFETQYF
>NA|NA|15|TRBV7-2|TRBJ2-7
TGTGCCAGCAGCCCCGACGGCGGTGGCTCCTACGAGCAGTACTTC
CASSPDGGGSYEQYF
>once|NA|13|TRBV4-3|TRBJ2-5
TGCGCCAGCAGCCAAGATTTAGAGGAGACCCAGTACTTC
CASSQDLEETQYF
>NA|TRBD1|20|TRBV4-3|TRBJ1-5
TGCGCCAGCAGCCTCCAACTCCCGATACAGGGGGCGCTTAGCAATCAGCCCCAGCATTTT
CASSLQLPIQGALSNQPQHF
>NA|TRBD1|16|TRBV19|TRBJ1-2
TGTGCCAGTAGTATAGGCTGGCAGGGGGCCCTCTATGGCTACACCTTC
CASSIGWQGALYGYTF
>NA|TRBD1|15|TRBV2|TRBJ1-2
TGTGCCAGCAGTACTTTCGGACAGGGTCTCTATGGCTACACCTTC
CASSTFGQGLYGYTF
>NA|TRBD2|17|TRBV15|TRBJ2-7
TGTGCCACCAGCAGACCTAGCGGGGGGTTTAACTCCTACGAGCAGTACTTC
CATSRPSGGFNSYEQYF
>once|TRBD1|16|TRBV6-5|TRBJ1-4
TGTGCCAGCAGTTACTCCCGGGACAGGGGGCGGGGAAAACTGTTTTTT
CASSYSRDRGRGKLFF
>NA|TRBD1|16|TRBV6-6|TRBJ1-3
TGTGCCAGCAGTCCCCACAGGGGGCGAAGTGGAAACACCATATATTTT
CASSPHRGRSGNTIYF
>NA|TRBD1|16|TRBV19|TRBJ1-6
TGTGCCAGTAGTCTTGGACAGGGGGCAAATAATTCACCCCTCCACTTT
CASSLGQGANNSPLHF
>NA|TRBD2|15|TRBV18|TRBJ2-1
TGTGCCAGCTCATCAGGGAGCGGGGGTAACAATGAGCAGTTCTTC
CASSSGSGGNNEQFF
>NA|TRBD1|15|TRBV5-1|TRBJ2-1
TGCGCCAGCAGCTTTTTACAGGGGGCGAACAATGAGCAGTTCTTC
CASSFLQGANNEQFF
>NA|TRBD1|14|TRBV10-3|TRBJ1-4
TGTGCCATCAGAGGGACAGGGAGTAGTGAAAAACTGTTTTTT
CAIRGTGSSEKLFF
>NA|NA|17|TRBV30|TRBJ1-6
TGTGCCTGGAGTGTAAGCAGGGTAGGCTCCTATAATTCACCCCTCCACTTT
CAWSVSRVGSYNSPLHF
>NA|NA|12|TRBV5-1|TRBJ2-1
TGCGCCAGCCGGGACTCCTACAATGAGCAGTTCTTC
CASRDSYNEQFF
>NA|NA|14|TRBV27|TRBJ2-3
TGTGCCAGCAGAACACAGGGTGTCCCAGATACGCAGTATTTT
CASRTQGVPDTQYF
>NA|NA|13|TRBV15|TRBJ2-3
TGTGCCACCAGCAGCCTTAGCACAGATACGCAGTATTTT
CATSSLSTDTQYF
>NA|NA|13|TRBV6-1|TRBJ1-2
TGTGCCAGCAGTGAACGTCAGGACTATGGCTACACCTTC
CASSERQDYGYTF
>NA|NA|14|TRBV30|TRBJ1-1
TGTGCCTGGAGTGCGTCAGGTTGGGCCACTGAAGCTTTCTTT
CAWSASGWATEAFF